The sequence of this TCR beta chain was determined in a study of neoadjuvant nivolumab and ipilimumab in lung cancer. Per germline, CDR1 SGHNT and CDR2 YYREEE (reference sequence). Losses at the gene ends were 3 bases for V and 4 bases for J; bases not matched to a gene: 14. The CDR3 is 20 amino acids. Here immunoSEQ multiplex PCR was the method, and the copy in TCRdb shows in-frame clones only, minus some. The sample yields a few thousand clones, about 91% seen once. The sequence came from an adult with non-small cell lung cancer. The gene calls are TRBV5-4 and TRBJ2-6; 12 nucleotides agree with TRBD1. Sequencing was performed on tumor tissue, taken after neoadjuvant nivolumab, alone or with ipilimumab, at or shortly before surgery. For the CDR3, the DNA is TGTGCCAGCAGCTCCCCGGGACAGGGGGCAGTTATGAGAGGGGCCAACGTCCTGACTTTC. This encodes CASSSPGQGAVMRGANVLTF.